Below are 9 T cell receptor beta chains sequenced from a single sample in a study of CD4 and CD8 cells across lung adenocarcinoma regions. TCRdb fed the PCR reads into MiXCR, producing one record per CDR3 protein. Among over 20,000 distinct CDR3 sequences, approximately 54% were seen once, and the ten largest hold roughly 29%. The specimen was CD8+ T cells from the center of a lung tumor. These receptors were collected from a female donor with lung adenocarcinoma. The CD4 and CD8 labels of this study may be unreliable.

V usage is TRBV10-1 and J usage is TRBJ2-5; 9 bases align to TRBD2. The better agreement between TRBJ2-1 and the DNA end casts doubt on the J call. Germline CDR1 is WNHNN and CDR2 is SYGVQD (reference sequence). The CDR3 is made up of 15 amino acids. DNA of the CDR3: TGCGCCAGCAGAGGACCGGGACTAGCTTTGGATGAGCAGTTCTTC. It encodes CASRGPGLALDEQFF.

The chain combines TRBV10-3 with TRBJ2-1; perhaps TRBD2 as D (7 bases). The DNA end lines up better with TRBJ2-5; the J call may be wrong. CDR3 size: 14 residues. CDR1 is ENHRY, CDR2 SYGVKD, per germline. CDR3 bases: TGTGCGGGGGGAGGGGGGGGCGCCCAAGACATCCAGTACTTC. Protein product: CAGGGGGAQDIQYF.

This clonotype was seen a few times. CDR3 residues: CASSFAGASGWVTQYF. For the CDR3, the DNA is TGTGCCAGCAGCTTCGCGGGGGCATCGGGGTGGGTGACCCAGTACTTC. This chain uses TRBV11-1 with TRBJ2-1; a weak D match, TRBD2 (7 bases). The DNA matches TRBJ2-5 better at its end, which makes the J call doubtful. The germline V gene encodes CDR1 SGHAT and CDR2 FQDESV (reference sequence). CDR3 length: 16 amino acids.

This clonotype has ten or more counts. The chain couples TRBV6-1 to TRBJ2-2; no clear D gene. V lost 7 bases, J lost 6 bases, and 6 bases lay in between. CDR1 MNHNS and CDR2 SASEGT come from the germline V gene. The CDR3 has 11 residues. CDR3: CASNRAGELFF. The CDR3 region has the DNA TGTGCCAGCAATCGAGCCGGGGAGCTGTTTTTT.

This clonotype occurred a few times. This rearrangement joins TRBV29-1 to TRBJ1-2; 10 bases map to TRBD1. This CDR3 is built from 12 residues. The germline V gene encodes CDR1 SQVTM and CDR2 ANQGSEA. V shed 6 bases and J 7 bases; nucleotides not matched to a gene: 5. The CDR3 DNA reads TGCAGCGTGGGGACAGGGGTGTTTGGCTACACCTTC. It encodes CSVGTGVFGYTF.

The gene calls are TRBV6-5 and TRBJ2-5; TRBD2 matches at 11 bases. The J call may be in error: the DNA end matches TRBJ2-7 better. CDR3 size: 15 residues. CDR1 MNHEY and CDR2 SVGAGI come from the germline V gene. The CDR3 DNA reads TGTGCCAGCAGTTTGTTGACTAGCGGGATGAACGAGCAGTACTTC. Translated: CASSLLTSGMNEQYF.

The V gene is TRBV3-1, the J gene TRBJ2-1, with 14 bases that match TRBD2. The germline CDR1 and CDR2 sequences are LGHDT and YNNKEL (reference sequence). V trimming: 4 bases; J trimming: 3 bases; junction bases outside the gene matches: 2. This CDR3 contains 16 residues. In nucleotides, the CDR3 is TGTGCCAGCAGCCGACTAGCGGGAGGGGTCTACAATGAGCAGTTCTTC. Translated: CASSRLAGGVYNEQFF.

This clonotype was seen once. The CDR3 sequence is CARSDTNTQYF. In DNA, the CDR3 is TGTGCGCGCAGTGACACAAATACGCAGTACTTC. This chain uses TRBV6-1 with TRBJ2-4; the D is unclear. CDR3 size: 11 residues. Germline CDR1 reads MNHNS; CDR2 reads SASEGT.

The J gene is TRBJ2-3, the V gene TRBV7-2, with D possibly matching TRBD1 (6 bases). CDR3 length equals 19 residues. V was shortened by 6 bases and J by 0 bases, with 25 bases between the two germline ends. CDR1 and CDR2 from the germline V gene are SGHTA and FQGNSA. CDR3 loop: CASRPYGVSDRPSTDTQYF. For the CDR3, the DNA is TGTGCCAGCAGGCCCTATGGGGTCTCGGACAGACCTAGCACAGATACGCAGTATTTT.